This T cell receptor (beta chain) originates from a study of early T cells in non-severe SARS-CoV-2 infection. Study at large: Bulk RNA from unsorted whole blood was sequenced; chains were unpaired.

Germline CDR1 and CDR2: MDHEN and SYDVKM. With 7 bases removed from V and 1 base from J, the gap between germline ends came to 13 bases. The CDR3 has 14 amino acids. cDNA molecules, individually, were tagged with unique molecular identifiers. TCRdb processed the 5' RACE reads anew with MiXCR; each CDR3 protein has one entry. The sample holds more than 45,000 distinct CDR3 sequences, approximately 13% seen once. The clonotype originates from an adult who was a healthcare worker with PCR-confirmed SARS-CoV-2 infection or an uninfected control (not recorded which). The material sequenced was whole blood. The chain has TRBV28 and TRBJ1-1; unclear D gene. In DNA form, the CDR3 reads TGTGCCAGCACCTCTGTGGAATCGAACACTGAAGCTTTCTTT. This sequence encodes CASTSVESNTEAFF.